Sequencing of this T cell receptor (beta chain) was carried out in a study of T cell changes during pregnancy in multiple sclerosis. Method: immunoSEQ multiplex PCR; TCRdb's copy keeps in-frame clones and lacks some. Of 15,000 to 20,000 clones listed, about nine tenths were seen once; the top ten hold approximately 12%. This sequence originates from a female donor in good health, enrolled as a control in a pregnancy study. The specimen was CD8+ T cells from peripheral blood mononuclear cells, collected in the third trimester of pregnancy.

In DNA form, the CDR3 reads TGTGCCAGCAGTGAGGGCCAGGGTGTCTACGAGCAGTACTTC. Protein sequence: CASSEGQGVYEQYF. The chain has TRBV6-1 and TRBJ2-5, with D maybe TRBD1 (5 bases). The J call may be mistaken, given a closer DNA end match to TRBJ2-7. CDR1 is MNHNS, CDR2 SASEGT, per germline. The CDR3 is 14 amino acids.